Listed below are T cell receptor beta chains from one sample, sequenced in a study of cytomegalovirus exposure and HLA in healthy donors. Clones were sequenced by immunoSEQ multiplex PCR, and TCRdb holds only the in-frame ones, with some missing. The sample lists about 200,000 clones, over 75% occurring once. Sequences were obtained from PBMCs. Receptors were obtained from a woman in her 50s in good health and CMV-seronegative. CDR3s include the opening cysteine and the closing phenylalanine or tryptophan. The order of the fields is V gene, CDR3 protein.

V gene: TRBV7-2; CDR3 protein: CASSLAGTSGDNEQFF
V gene: TRBV28; CDR3 protein: CASATRLANYNEQFF
V gene: TRBV7-9; CDR3 protein: CSSSLTAGTVPYEQYF
V gene: TRBV27; CDR3 protein: CASSLPGGGADTQYF
V gene: TRBV30; CDR3 protein: CAWNGRGQETQYF
V gene: TRBV5-1; CDR3 protein: CASSLGQGSMNTEAFF
V gene: TRBV10-2; CDR3 protein: CASSELAGFNEQFF
V gene: TRBV4-2; CDR3 protein: CASSQEGGRAHYEQYF
V gene: TRBV30; CDR3 protein: CAWSPTGTGVYEQYF
V gene: TRBV30; CDR3 protein: CAWSMASGSSAEQYF
V gene: TRBV6-1; CDR3 protein: CASSFYTGEAFF
V gene: TRBV10-3; CDR3 protein: CAISASGTGSGNTIYF
V gene: TRBV27; CDR3 protein: CASSPGGRLYEQYF
V gene: TRBV7-2; CDR3 protein: CASSFNRDSRYSGTF
V gene: TRBV28; CDR3 protein: CATRLAGGGTDTQYF
V gene: TRBV5-3; CDR3 protein: CARSLRDRALERLYYEQYF
V gene: TRBV28; CDR3 protein: CASSPESVIRGSPLLQGELFF
V gene: TRBV7-2; CDR3 protein: CASSLDTSGTLKQYF
V gene: TRBV5-4; CDR3 protein: CASSLREIRSTDTQYF
V gene: TRBV28; CDR3 protein: CASSSSVETQYF
V gene: TRBV5-1; CDR3 protein: CASRQGAGTGELFF
V gene: TRBV6-1; CDR3 protein: CASSEARGGNQPQHF
V gene: TRBV4-1; CDR3 protein: CASSQGPSGSARDTQYF
V gene: TRBV6-6; CDR3 protein: CASSLNREQYF
V gene: TRBV5-6; CDR3 protein: CASSPSGGYEQYF
V gene: TRBV7-9; CDR3 protein: CSSSLDREGYTF
V gene: TRBV10-3; CDR3 protein: CATLVGGYSYEQYF
V gene: TRBV5-1; CDR3 protein: CASSSGLAGEVEQYF
V gene: TRBV11-3; CDR3 protein: CASSLAGGPGDEQFF
V gene: TRBV9; CDR3 protein: CASSRDIGYEQYF
V gene: TRBV19; CDR3 protein: CASSRVSLQPQHF
V gene: TRBV28; CDR3 protein: CASSLRLAVYEQYF
V gene: TRBV28; CDR3 protein: CASSAGGAVNTEAFF
V gene: TRBV2; CDR3 protein: CASSPRGSSNQPQHF
V gene: TRBV2; CDR3 protein: CASSPGQLNTEAFF
V gene: TRBV5-1; CDR3 protein: CASSRGTGEGYTF
V gene: TRBV10-1; CDR3 protein: CASGQASYEQYF
V gene: TRBV5-1; CDR3 protein: CASSLGDYSNQPQHF